This TCR beta chain was captured in a study of CD8+CD57+ T cells in acquired aplastic anemia. Whole-study context: DNA recovered from sorted CD4+ and CD8+ cells had a mean of approximately 3.2 ug. Whole-study findings and limits: CD8+ Simpson's diversity showed no significant patient-control difference.

Turning to this clonotype: What it binds is unknown.

By flow cytometry, patients selected for sequencing had shown an expansion of CD8+CD57+ cells. The patients all had a severe acquired aplastic anemia diagnosis. Germline V gene lookup returns CDR1 LNHNV and CDR2 YYDKDF (reference sequence). V lost 1 base and J lost 0, with 9 bases in between. The CDR3 is made up of 15 amino acids. TCR beta VDJ and CDR3 profiling used genomic DNA as template. Using its own MiXCR run on the reads, TCRdb lists one record per CDR3 protein. The data hold approximately 170,000 distinct CDR3 sequences, with roughly 50% observed a single time. The material sequenced was sorted CD4+, CD8+, or CD8+CD57+ T cells (not recorded which) from PBMCs. This chain links TRBV15 with TRBJ1-1; maybe TRBD1 (5 bases). The TCR was taken from a human donor with aplastic anemia. CDR3 amino acids: CATSRGGALNTEAFF. CDR3 coding DNA: TGTGCCACCAGCAGAGGAGGGGCGTTGAACACTGAAGCTTTCTTT.